These 24 T cell receptor beta chains share one sample of origin, sequenced in a study of blood T cells in healthy people across ages. Combining a sample-barcoded 5' primer with a J-beta primer mix, a second PCR ran for roughly 6 to 12 cycles. TCRdb independently ran MiXCR on the 5' RACE reads; one entry per CDR3 protein. The data hold 1.4 million or so distinct CDR3 sequences, with roughly 43% observed a single time. The sample comprised blood. Receptors were obtained from a woman aged 18-29 years in good health.

J is TRBJ1-2 and V is TRBV20-1, with D hard to call. CDR3 size: 13 residues. Per germline, CDR1 DFQATT and CDR2 SNEGSKA (reference sequence). V was cut by 5 bases and J by 4 bases, with 14 bases left in between. CDR3: CSARPPNGYGYTF. DNA of the CDR3: TGCAGTGCTCGACCCCCAAACGGCTATGGCTACACCTTC.

As to this clonotype: This could be a read error, since a much larger clone is one nucleotide away. This chain links TRBV12-3 or TRBV12-4 with TRBJ2-7; 10 positions match TRBD2. The junction had 5 bases not matched to a gene; V was cut back by 4 bases and J by 2 bases. There are 15 residues in the CDR3. Here the CDR3 reads CASSSSSGRAYEQYF. CDR3 nucleotide sequence: TGTGCCAGCAGTTCGTCAAGCGGGAGGGCCTACGAGCAGTACTTC.

The genes are TRBV12-3 or TRBV12-4 and TRBJ1-1; D is unclear. Trimming stripped 5 bases from V and 1 base from J, with 11 bases between. This CDR3 contains 14 residues. CDR3 DNA: TGTGCCAGCAGTCCGGGATCAAAGAACACTGAAGCTTTCTTT. Residues: CASSPGSKNTEAFF.

The J gene is TRBJ2-1, the V gene TRBV2; unclear D gene. V was cut by 3 bases and J by 5 bases, with 11 bases left in between. Per the germline V gene, CDR1 is SNHLY and CDR2 is FYNNEI. The CDR3 runs to 14 residues. Here the CDR3 DNA reads TGTGCCAGCAGTGACCCAGGAGCAGACAATGAGCAGTTCTTC. It yields the protein CASSDPGADNEQFF.

The chain couples TRBV6-4 to TRBJ2-1; either TRBD1 or TRBD2 may fit D (5 bases each). Germline lookup yields CDR1 MRHNA and CDR2 SNTAGT. The CDR3 has 16 amino acids. The germline V and J ends were trimmed by 0 bases and 6 bases, with 15 bases remaining between them. The CDR3 reads CASSDSGVGPVNEQFF. The CDR3 DNA follows: TGTGCCAGCAGTGACTCGGGGGTGGGCCCAGTCAATGAGCAGTTCTTC.

A few counts support this clonotype. The chain uses TRBV4-1 and TRBJ1-5; 10 bases line up with TRBD1. This CDR3 has 16 residues. The germline V gene encodes CDR1 MGHRA and CDR2 YSYEKL. J gave up 5 bases and V 4 bases, and 8 bases lay outside the gene matches. The CDR3 DNA follows: TGCGCCAGCAGCCGCGGGACAGGGGCGGATTATCAGCCCCAGCATTTT. It encodes CASSRGTGADYQPQHF.

The chain recombines TRBV5-1 with TRBJ2-7; no firm D call. This CDR3 region has 14 residues. Germline V gives CDR1 SGHRS, CDR2 YFSETQ. With 1 base removed from V and 6 bases from J, the gap between germline ends came to 14 bases. Here the CDR3 DNA reads TGCGCCAGCAGCTTGACCGTAAGCCTAGGCGAGCAGTACTTC. Translated, it gives CASSLTVSLGEQYF.

V is TRBV29-1 and J is TRBJ2-7, with TRBD2 identical over 14 bases. V lost 4 bases, J lost 5 bases, and 4 bases stayed unmatched. Germline V gives CDR1 SQVTM, CDR2 ANQGSEA. The CDR3 is made up of 14 amino acids. The CDR3 DNA reads as TGCAGCGTTGGAGGGACTAGCGGGAGTCACGAGCAGTACTTC. It specifies CSVGGTSGSHEQYF.

The V call is TRBV4-3, the J call TRBJ1-2, with D maybe TRBD1 (5 bases). Germline CDR1 and CDR2: LGHNA and YSLEER. Trimming shortened V by 3 bases and J by 8 bases, and 16 bases separated the two germline ends. The CDR3 is 14 residues long. As DNA, the CDR3 is TGCGCCAGCAGCCAGCAGGGCACAGGAGAGGGCTACACCTTC. It specifies CASSQQGTGEGYTF.

In this sample, this clonotype turned up once. The V call is TRBV7-9, the J call TRBJ1-1, with D possibly matching TRBD1 (5 bases). Germline CDR1 reads SEHNR; CDR2 reads FQNEAQ (reference sequence). With 0 bases removed from V and 0 bases from J, the gap between germline ends came to 8 bases. The CDR3 length is 15 residues. The CDR3 is CASSLADRMNTEAFF. CDR3 coding DNA: TGTGCCAGCAGCTTAGCAGACAGAATGAACACTGAAGCTTTCTTT.

The chain carries TRBV28 and TRBJ2-3; the match to TRBD2 covers 9 bases. The V gene end was trimmed by 6 bases and the J gene end by 6 bases; junction bases not matched to a gene: 7. The CDR3 has 14 residues. Germline loops: CDR1 MDHEN, CDR2 SYDVKM. The CDR3 region is CASRAGGLGDTQYF. CDR3 nucleotides: TGTGCCAGCAGAGCGGGGGGCCTAGGGGATACGCAGTATTTT. Drawing the rest from reference TRBV28 and TRBJ2-3, the complete variable domain is DVKVTQSSRYLVKRTGEKVFLECVQDMDHENMFWYRQDPGLGLRLIYFSYDVKMKEKGDIPEGYSVSREKKERFSLILESASTNQTSMYLCASRAGGLGDTQYFGPGTRLTVL.

As regards this clonotype: It may be a read error: a sequence one base away is much more abundant. The J gene is TRBJ2-5, the V gene TRBV27; D remains unclear. Near its end, the DNA agrees better with TRBJ2-1, so the J call may be wrong. The CDR3 is made up of 13 amino acids. From germline, CDR1 is MNHEY and CDR2 SMNVEV (reference sequence). The CDR3 region is CASSLYRQETQFF. The CDR3, as DNA: TGTGCCAGCAGTTTATACCGCCAAGAGACCCAGTTCTTC.

The chain links TRBV7-9 to TRBJ2-7, with a possible D match to TRBD2 (6 bases). The CDR3 spans 13 residues. V was cut by 5 bases and J by 5 bases, with 13 bases left in between. Germline-derived CDR1 and CDR2 are SEHNR and FQNEAQ (reference sequence). CDR3: CASSTSMGNEQYF. In DNA, the CDR3 is TGTGCCAGCAGCACTAGCATGGGGAACGAGCAGTACTTC.

This rearrangement joins TRBV20-1 to TRBJ2-1; 9 bases match TRBD2. Per germline, CDR1 DFQATT and CDR2 SNEGSKA (reference sequence). V shed 2 bases and J 5 bases; nucleotides not matched to a gene: 4. This CDR3 comprises 14 residues. The CDR3 sequence is CSARIAGVHNEQFF. The DNA of the CDR3 is TGCAGTGCTAGAATAGCGGGAGTGCACAATGAGCAGTTCTTC.

This clonotype was seen only a few times. V and J are TRBV27 and TRBJ1-1; no reliable D call. From germline, CDR1 is MNHEY and CDR2 SMNVEV (reference sequence). The CDR3 extends over 13 amino acids. Trimming pared 8 bases from V and 1 base from J, leaving 11 bases between. The DNA of the CDR3 is TGTGCCAGCTATAAGCGAGGGAACACTGAAGCTTTCTTT. Amino acids: CASYKRGNTEAFF.

The chain has TRBV12-3 or TRBV12-4 and TRBJ2-7; no clear D gene. The CDR3 is 15 amino acids. The V gene lost 1 base and the J gene lost 3 bases, with 13 bases spanning the gap. CDR3 nucleotide sequence: TGTGCCAGCAGTTTAGGTCCCCTGGCCCTCTACGAGCAGTACTTC. Protein sequence: CASSLGPLALYEQYF.

V usage is TRBV13 and J usage is TRBJ2-5; 13 positions match TRBD2. V lost 5 bases to trimming and J lost 1 base; unmatched junction nucleotides: 10. The CDR3 covers 18 residues. CDR1 and CDR2 (germline): PRHDT, FYEKMQ (reference sequence). CDR3 nucleotide sequence: TGTGCCAGCAGCCATACCGGGACTAGCGGGGAAAGCCAAGAGACCCAGTACTTC. Its translation: CASSHTGTSGESQETQYF.

In this sample, this clonotype turned up once. This chain uses TRBV6-4 with TRBJ2-7, with TRBD2 matching 11 bases. Per germline, CDR1 MRHNA and CDR2 SNTAGT. The V and J ends lost 2 bases and 3 bases, in that order; junction bases with no gene match: 9. The CDR3 has 17 residues. The CDR3 reads CASSDDWTSGQLYEQYF. Here the CDR3 DNA reads TGTGCCAGCAGTGACGATTGGACTAGCGGGCAACTCTACGAGCAGTACTTC.

A remark on this clonotype: This may be a read error, as it is one base from a much larger clone. The genes are TRBV29-1 and TRBJ2-3; 7 bases agree with TRBD1. The CDR3 totals 16 residues. Germline V gene data show CDR1 as SQVTM and CDR2 as ANQGSEA. Trimming took 6 bases from V and 2 from J; bases not matched to a gene: 14. This CDR3 is CSVQGDTLEYTDTQYF. As DNA, the CDR3 is TGCAGCGTCCAGGGGGATACCCTCGAATACACAGATACGCAGTATTTT.

This sequence joins TRBV5-1 and TRBJ1-2; maybe TRBD1 (5 bases). Germline V CDR1 and CDR2: SGHRS, YFSETQ. The V and J ends lost 4 bases and 2 bases respectively, with 21 bases between them. This CDR3 contains 17 residues. Here the CDR3 reads CASSLRQTRDENYGYTF. In nucleotides, the CDR3 is TGCGCCAGCAGCCTAAGACAGACACGGGATGAAAACTATGGCTACACCTTC. The complete variable domain, with remaining parts taken from reference TRBV5-1 and TRBJ1-2, reads KAGVTQTPRYLIKTRGQQVTLSCSPISGHRSVSWYQQTPGQGLQFLFEYFSETQRNKGNFPGRFSGRQFSNSRSEMNVSTLELGDSALYLCASSLRQTRDENYGYTFGSGTRLTVV.

V is TRBV20-1 and J is TRBJ2-7; weak D call: TRBD2 (5 bases). Trimming shortened V by 7 bases and J by 1 base, and 14 bases separated the two germline ends. Per germline, CDR1 DFQATT and CDR2 SNEGSKA (reference sequence). CDR3 length: 13 residues. The CDR3 region is CSVEGEQSYEQYF. For the CDR3, the DNA is TGCAGTGTAGAGGGAGAGCAATCCTACGAGCAGTACTTC.

The rearrangement links TRBV25-1 to TRBJ2-7; 7 nucleotides line up with TRBD1. The CDR3 length is 15 residues. The J segment lost 1 base and the V segment lost 2 bases, leaving 5 bases of the junction unmatched. Germline V gives CDR1 MGHDK, CDR2 SYGVNS. CDR3 DNA: TGTGCCAGCAGTGAACCCGGGACAGCTTCCTACGAGCAGTACTTC. The encoded protein is CASSEPGTASYEQYF.

CDR3 nucleotides: TGTGCCAGCAGTGACCAGGGAAACCACGCAACTAATGAAAAACTGTTTTTT. Encoded protein: CASSDQGNHATNEKLFF. This chain links TRBV25-1 with TRBJ1-4; TRBD1 might be the D (5 bases). CDR3 size: 17 residues. Trimming pared 3 bases from V and 0 bases from J, leaving 14 bases between. CDR1 is MGHDK and CDR2 is SYGVNS in the germline V gene.

The chain combines TRBV6-2 or TRBV6-3 with TRBJ1-1; D may be TRBD1 (6 bases). Germline values: CDR1 MNHEY, CDR2 SVGEGT. V lost 2 bases to trimming and J lost 0 bases, with 10 bases between them. This CDR3 is 15 amino acids long. CDR3 coding DNA: TGTGCCAGCAGTTACGTGGACAGTCTGAACACTGAAGCTTTCTTT. As protein: CASSYVDSLNTEAFF.